This record looks at one TCR beta chain sequence and its context. The antigen remains undetermined. The CDR3 consists of 15 residues. The sample originates from a study of cytomegalovirus exposure and HLA in healthy donors. About the research overall: From donors who were HLA-typed, an early data release held 75 million to 85 million unique TCRs. Overall study findings and caveats: V- and J-gene trimming of TCR beta was linked (in a later analysis) to a missense DCLRE1C variant. Common viral pathogens (according to a later analysis) appeared linked to several of the most significant clusters.

The study ran its PCR with 60 Vbeta and 13 Jbeta primers. The table came from immunoSEQ multiplex PCR; TCRdb's copy has only in-frame clones and leaves some out. The table lists 85,000 to 100,000 clones, approximately 81% of them singletons. The source material was PBMCs. This chain uses TRBV12-2 with TRBJ1-1. TRBV12-2 is a pseudogene segment. The receptor comes from a girl aged 2-10 years in good health and CMV-seropositive. CDR3 sequence reads: CASRFTKRAYTEAFF. DNA of the CDR3: TGTGCAAGTCGCTTCACTAAGAGGGCTTACACTGAAGCTTTCTTT.